Shown below are 5 T cell receptor beta chains from a single sample sequenced in a study of T-cell reconstitution after alpha-beta-depleted transplantation in children. Researchers prepared the TCRbeta library using unique molecular identifiers, the study reports. TCRdb called the PCR reads again in MiXCR, with one record for every CDR3 protein. The sample lists about 870,000 distinct CDR3 sequences; roughly 15% were seen once. The input for sequencing was PBMCs, mostly from graft donor cells, taken 360 days after TCRalphabeta/CD19-depleted stem cell transplant. The receptors were gathered from a male patient younger than 18 who had a stem cell transplant for acute lymphoblastic leukemia, so the T cells may come from the graft donor.

This clonotype turned up a few times. V and J are TRBV25-1 and TRBJ1-6; no reliable D call. The CDR3 is 13 residues long. V was pared by 6 bases and J by 6 bases, with 9 bases between. The germline V gene has CDR1 MGHDK and CDR2 SYGVNS. CDR3 protein: CASRWGSNSPLHF. The CDR3 DNA is TGTGCCAGCAGGTGGGGTTCTAATTCACCCCTCCACTTT.

This clonotype was detected only a few times. V gene TRBV7-3 combines with J gene TRBJ2-1, with 7 bases that match TRBD2. Trimming removed 5 bases from V and 1 base from J; junction bases left unmatched: 17. The CDR3 is 19 amino acids. CDR1 and CDR2 from the germline V gene are SGHTA and FQGTGA. CDR3 nucleotides: TGTGCCAGCAGCCATGGACTGGGCATCATGGGAGGGTCCTACAATGAGCAGTTCTTC. Protein product: CASSHGLGIMGGSYNEQFF.

This clonotype was recorded only once. The chain combines TRBV7-9 with TRBJ1-2, with D possibly matching TRBD1 (5 bases). Trimming stripped 6 bases from V and 4 bases from J, with 15 bases between. From germline, CDR1 is SEHNR and CDR2 FQNEAQ (reference sequence). The CDR3 has 14 amino acids. CDR3 in amino acids: CASSYTQGRYGYTF. CDR3 DNA sequence: TGTGCCAGCAGTTACACTCAGGGCCGCTATGGCTACACCTTC.

The sample holds a few counts of this clonotype. V is TRBV7-6 and J is TRBJ1-5; maybe TRBD1 (6 bases). CDR3 length equals 15 residues. Looked up from germline, CDR1 is SGHVS and CDR2 is FNYEAQ. The germline V and J ends were trimmed by 1 base and 3 bases, with 10 bases remaining between them. CDR3 in amino acids: CASSLVAGANQPQHF. DNA for the CDR3: TGTGCCAGCAGCTTAGTAGCAGGGGCCAATCAGCCCCAGCATTTT.

The chain combines TRBV20-1 with TRBJ2-1; D is ambiguous. The CDR3 has 15 amino acids. Per the germline V gene, CDR1 is DFQATT and CDR2 is SNEGSKA (reference sequence). The V end was cut by 3 bases, the J end by 2 bases, with 14 bases between. CDR3 bases: TGCAGTGCTAGCCCTCGGACCATTACCTACAATGAGCAGTTCTTC. This translates into CSASPRTITYNEQFF.